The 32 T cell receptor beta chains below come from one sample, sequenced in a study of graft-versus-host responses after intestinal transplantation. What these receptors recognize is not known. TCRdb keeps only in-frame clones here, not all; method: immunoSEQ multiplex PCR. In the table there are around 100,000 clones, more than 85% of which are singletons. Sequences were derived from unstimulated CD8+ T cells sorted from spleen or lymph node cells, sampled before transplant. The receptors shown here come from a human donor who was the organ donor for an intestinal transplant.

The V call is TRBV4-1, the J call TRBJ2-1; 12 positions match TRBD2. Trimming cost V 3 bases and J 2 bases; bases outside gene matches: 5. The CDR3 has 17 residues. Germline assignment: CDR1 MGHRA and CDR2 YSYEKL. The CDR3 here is CASSHPRTSGTYNEQFF. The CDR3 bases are TGCGCCAGCAGCCACCCGCGGACTAGCGGGACCTACAATGAGCAGTTCTTC.

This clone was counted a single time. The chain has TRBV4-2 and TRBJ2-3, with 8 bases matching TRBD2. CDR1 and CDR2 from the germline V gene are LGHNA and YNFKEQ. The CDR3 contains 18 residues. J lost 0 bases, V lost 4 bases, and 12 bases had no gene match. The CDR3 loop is CASSRPPGGATSTDTQYF. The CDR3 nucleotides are TGTGCCAGCAGCCGACCGCCGGGGGGGGCTACTAGCACAGATACGCAGTATTTT.

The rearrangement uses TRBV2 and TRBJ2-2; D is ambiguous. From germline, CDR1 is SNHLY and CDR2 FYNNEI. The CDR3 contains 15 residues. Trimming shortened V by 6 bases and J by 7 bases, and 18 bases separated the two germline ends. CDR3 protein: CASSFPAERGGELFF. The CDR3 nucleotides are TGTGCCAGCAGCTTTCCGGCGGAGCGTGGCGGGGAGCTGTTTTTT.

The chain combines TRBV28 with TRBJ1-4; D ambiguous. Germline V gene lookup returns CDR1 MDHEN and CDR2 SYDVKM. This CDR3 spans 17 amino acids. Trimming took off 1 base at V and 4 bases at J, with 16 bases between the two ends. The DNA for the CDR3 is TGTGCCAGCAGTTTATACATATCGGACTTACATAATGAAAAACTGTTTTTT. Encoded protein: CASSLYISDLHNEKLFF.

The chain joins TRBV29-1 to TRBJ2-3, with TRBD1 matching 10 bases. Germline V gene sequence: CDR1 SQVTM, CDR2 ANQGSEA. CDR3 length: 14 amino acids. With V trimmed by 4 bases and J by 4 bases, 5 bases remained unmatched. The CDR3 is CSVGDRGVADTQYF. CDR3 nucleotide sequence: TGCAGCGTTGGGGACAGGGGAGTGGCAGATACGCAGTATTTT.

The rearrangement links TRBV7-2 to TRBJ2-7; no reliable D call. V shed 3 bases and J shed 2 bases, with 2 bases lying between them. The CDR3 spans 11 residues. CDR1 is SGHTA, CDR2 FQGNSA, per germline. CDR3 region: CASSLTYEQYF. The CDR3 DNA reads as TGTGCCAGCAGCTTGACCTACGAGCAGTACTTC. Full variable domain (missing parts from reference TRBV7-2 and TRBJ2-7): GAGVSQSPSNKVTEKGKDVELRCDPISGHTALYWYRQSLGQGLEFLIYFQGNSAPDKSGLPSDRFSAERTGGSVSTLTIQRTQQEDSAVYLCASSLTYEQYFGPGTRLTVT.

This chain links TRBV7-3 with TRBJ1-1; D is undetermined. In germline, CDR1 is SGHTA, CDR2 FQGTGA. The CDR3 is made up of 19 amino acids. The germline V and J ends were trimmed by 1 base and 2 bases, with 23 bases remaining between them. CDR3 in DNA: TGTGCCAGCAGCTTAATCAAAGGGCGCCCTGGGGTGTCTAACACTGAAGCTTTCTTT. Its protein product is CASSLIKGRPGVSNTEAFF.

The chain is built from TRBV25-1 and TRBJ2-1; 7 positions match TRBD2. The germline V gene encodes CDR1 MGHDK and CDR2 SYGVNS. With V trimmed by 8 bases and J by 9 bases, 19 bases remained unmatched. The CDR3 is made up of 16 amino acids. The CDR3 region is CASPLTGGRKLSEQFF. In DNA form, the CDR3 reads TGTGCCAGCCCTCTAACGGGCGGGAGAAAGTTGAGTGAGCAGTTCTTC.

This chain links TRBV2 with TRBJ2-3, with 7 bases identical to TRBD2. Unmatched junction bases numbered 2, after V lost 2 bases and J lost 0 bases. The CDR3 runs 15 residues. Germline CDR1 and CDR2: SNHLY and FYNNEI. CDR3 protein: CASSESGDSTDTQYF. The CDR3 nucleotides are TGTGCCAGCAGTGAAAGCGGGGATAGCACAGATACGCAGTATTTT.

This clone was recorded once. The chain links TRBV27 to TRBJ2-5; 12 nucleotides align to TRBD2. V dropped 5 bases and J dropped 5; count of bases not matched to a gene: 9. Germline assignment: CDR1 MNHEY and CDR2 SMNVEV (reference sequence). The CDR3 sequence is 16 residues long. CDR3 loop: CASSPQLAGGYETQYF. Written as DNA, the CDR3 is TGTGCCAGCAGTCCCCAACTAGCGGGAGGATATGAGACCCAGTACTTC.

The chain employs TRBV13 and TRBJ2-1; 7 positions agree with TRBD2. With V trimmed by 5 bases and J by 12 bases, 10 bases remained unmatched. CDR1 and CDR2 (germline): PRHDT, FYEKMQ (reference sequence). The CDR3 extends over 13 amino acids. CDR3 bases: TGTGCCAGCAGCCCTCTTTTTACGGGAGGGCAGTTCTTC. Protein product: CASSPLFTGGQFF.

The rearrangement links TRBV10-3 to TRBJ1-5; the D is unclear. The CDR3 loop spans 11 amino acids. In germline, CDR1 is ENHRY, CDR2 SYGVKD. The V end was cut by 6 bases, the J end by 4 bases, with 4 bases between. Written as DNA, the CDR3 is TGTGCCATCAGATGTAATCAGCCCCAGCATTTT. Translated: CAIRCNQPQHF.

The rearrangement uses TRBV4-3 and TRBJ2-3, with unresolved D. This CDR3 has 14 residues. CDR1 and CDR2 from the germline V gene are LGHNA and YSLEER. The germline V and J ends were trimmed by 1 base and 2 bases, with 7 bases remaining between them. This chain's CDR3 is CASSQARSTDTQYF. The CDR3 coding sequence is TGCGCCAGCAGCCAAGCGAGATCCACAGATACGCAGTATTTT.

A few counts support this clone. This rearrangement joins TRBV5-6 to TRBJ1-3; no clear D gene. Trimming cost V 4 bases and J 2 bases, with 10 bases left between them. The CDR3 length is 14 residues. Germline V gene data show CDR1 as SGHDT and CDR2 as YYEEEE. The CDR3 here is CASSPAGTGNTIYF. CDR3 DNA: TGTGCCAGCAGCCCCGCGGGGACTGGAAACACCATATATTTT.

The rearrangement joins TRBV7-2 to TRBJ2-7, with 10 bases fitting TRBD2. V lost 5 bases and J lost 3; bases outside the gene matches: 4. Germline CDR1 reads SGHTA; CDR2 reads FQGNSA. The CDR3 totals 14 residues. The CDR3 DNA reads TGTGCCAGCAGCCCAGGACTAGCGGTCTACGAGCAGTACTTC. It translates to CASSPGLAVYEQYF.

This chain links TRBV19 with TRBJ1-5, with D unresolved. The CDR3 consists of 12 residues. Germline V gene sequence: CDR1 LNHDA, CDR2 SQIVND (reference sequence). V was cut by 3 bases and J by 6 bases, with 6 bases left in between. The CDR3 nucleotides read TGTGCCAGTAGTATCCCCCGTCAGCCCCAGCATTTT. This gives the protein CASSIPRQPQHF.

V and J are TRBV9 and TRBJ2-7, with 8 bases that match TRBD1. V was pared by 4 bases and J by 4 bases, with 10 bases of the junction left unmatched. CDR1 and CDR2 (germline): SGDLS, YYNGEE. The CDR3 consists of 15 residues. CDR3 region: CASSPTGTGAYEQYF. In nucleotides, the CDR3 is TGTGCCAGCAGCCCAACCGGGACAGGCGCTTACGAGCAGTACTTC. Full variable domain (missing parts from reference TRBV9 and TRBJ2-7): DSGVTQTPKHLITATGQRVTLRCSPRSGDLSVYWYQQSLDQGLQFLIQYYNGEERAKGNILERFSAQQFPDLHSELNLSSLELGDSALYFCASSPTGTGAYEQYFGPGTRLTVT.

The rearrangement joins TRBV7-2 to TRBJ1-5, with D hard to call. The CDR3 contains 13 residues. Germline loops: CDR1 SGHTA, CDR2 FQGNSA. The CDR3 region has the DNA TGTGCTCCCAACCCGACGGACAATCAGCCCCAGCATTTT. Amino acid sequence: CAPNPTDNQPQHF.

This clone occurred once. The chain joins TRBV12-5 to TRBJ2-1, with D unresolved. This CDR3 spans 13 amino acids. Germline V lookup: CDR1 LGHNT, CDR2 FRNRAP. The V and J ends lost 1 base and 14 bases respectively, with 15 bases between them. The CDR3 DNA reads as TGTGCTAGTGGTTTGGGTCCATCGCAGACCAAGTTCTTC. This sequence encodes CASGLGPSQTKFF.

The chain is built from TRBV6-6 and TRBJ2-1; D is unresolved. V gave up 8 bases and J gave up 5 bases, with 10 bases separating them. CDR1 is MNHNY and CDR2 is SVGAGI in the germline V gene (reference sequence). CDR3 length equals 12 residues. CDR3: CASGSLDNEQFF. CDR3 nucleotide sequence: TGTGCCAGCGGATCGTTAGACAATGAGCAGTTCTTC.

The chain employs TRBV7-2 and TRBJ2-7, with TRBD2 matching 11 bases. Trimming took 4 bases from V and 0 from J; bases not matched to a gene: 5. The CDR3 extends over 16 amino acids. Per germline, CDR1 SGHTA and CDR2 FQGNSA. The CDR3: CASSWGLAASSYEQYF. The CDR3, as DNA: TGTGCCAGCAGCTGGGGACTAGCGGCAAGCTCCTACGAGCAGTACTTC.

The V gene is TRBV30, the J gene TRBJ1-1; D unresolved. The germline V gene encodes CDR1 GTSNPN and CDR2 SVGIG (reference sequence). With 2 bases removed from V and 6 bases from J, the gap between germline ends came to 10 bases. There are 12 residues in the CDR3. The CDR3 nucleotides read TGTGCCTGGAGTCCAGTCGATCCTGAAGCTTTCTTT. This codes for CAWSPVDPEAFF.

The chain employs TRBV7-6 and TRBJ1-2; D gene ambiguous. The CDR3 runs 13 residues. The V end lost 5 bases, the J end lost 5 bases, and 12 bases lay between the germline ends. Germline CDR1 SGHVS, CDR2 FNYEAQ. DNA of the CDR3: TGTGCCAGCAGCCCCGGGCAGCCATATGGCTACACCTTC. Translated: CASSPGQPYGYTF.

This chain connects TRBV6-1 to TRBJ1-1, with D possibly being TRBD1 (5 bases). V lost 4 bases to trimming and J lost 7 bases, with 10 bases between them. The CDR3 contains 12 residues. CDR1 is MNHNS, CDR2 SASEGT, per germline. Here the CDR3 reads CASSGQIGEAFF. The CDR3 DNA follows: TGTGCCAGCAGTGGACAGATAGGTGAAGCTTTCTTT.

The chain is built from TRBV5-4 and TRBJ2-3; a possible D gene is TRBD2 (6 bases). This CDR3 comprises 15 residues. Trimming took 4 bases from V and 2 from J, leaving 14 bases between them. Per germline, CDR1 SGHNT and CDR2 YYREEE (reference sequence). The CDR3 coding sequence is TGTGCCAGCAGCATAGGGACTCTTTACACAGATACGCAGTATTTT. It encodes CASSIGTLYTDTQYF.

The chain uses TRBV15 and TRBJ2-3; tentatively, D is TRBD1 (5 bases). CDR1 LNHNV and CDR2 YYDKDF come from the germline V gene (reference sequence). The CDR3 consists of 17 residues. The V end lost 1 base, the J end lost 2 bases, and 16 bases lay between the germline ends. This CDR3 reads CATSRVSLQGNTDTQYF. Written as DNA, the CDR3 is TGTGCCACCAGCAGAGTTTCTCTGCAGGGAAACACAGATACGCAGTATTTT.

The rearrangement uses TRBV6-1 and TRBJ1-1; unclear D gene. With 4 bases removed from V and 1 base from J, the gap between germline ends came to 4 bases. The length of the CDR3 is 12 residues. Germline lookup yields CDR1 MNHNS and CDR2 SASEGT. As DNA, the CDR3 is TGTGCCAGCAGTGGGGGGAACACTGAAGCTTTCTTT. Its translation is CASSGGNTEAFF.

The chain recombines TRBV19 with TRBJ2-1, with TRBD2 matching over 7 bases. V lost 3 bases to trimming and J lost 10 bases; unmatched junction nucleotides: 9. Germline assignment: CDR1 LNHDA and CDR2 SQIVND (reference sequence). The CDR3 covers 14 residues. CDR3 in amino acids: CASSIDIRGDEQFF. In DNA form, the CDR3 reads TGTGCCAGTAGTATCGATATCCGGGGGGACGAGCAGTTCTTC. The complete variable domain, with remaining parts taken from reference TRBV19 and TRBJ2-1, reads DGGITQSPKYLFRKEGQNVTLSCEQNLNHDAMYWYRQDPGQGLRLIYYSQIVNDFQKGDIAEGYSVSREKKESFPLTVTSAQKNPTAFYLCASSIDIRGDEQFFGPGTRLTVL.

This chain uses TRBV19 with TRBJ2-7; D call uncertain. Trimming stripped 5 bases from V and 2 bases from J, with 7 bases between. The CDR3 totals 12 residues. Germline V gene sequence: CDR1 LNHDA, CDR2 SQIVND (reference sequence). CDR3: CASSVVTYEQYF. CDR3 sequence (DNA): TGTGCCAGTAGTGTTGTTACCTACGAGCAGTACTTC.

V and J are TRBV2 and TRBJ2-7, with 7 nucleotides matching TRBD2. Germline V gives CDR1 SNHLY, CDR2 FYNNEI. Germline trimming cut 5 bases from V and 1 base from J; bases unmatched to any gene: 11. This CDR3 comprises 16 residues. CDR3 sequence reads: CASSTQSGMRSYEQYF. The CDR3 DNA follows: TGTGCCAGCAGTACCCAAAGCGGGATGAGGTCCTACGAGCAGTACTTC.

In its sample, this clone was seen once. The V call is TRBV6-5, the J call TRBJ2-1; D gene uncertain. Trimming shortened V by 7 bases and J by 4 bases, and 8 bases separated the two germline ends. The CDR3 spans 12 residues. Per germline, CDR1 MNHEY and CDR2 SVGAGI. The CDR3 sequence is CASTPYYNEQFF. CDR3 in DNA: TGTGCCAGCACCCCCTATTACAATGAGCAGTTCTTC.

The DNA of the CDR3 is TGTGCCTGGAGTGGGACAGGAAACACCATATATTTT. Its translation is CAWSGTGNTIYF. J is TRBJ1-3 and V is TRBV30, with a weak D call TRBD1 (5 bases). Germline V gene lookup returns CDR1 GTSNPN and CDR2 SVGIG (reference sequence). CDR3 length: 12 amino acids. The ends were cut back, 1 base at V and 4 bases at J, with 5 bases in the middle.